Listed here is a single T cell receptor beta chain. This same CDR3 is encoded by further DNA sequences in the sample. This entry belongs to a study of blood T cell repertoires in COVID-19. TCRdb's copy holds only in-frame clones and misses some; the assay was immunoSEQ multiplex PCR. The table records 150,000 to 200,000 clones, roughly 80% of them present only once. This CDR3 comprises 15 residues. Trimming took 1 base from V and 1 from J, leaving 9 bases between them. Germline CDR1 is SGHTA and CDR2 is FQGNSA. The genes are TRBV7-2 and TRBJ2-3, with a tentative D call TRBD2 (6 bases). The TCR comes from a man between 60 and 75 years old with active or convalescent COVID-19. The sample was peripheral blood. CDR3 amino acids: CASSLDPGGTDTQYF. Written as DNA, the CDR3 is TGTGCCAGCAGCTTAGACCCGGGAGGCACAGATACGCAGTATTTT.